A selection of T cell receptor beta chains follows, all from one sample in a study of post-analysis software for immune sequencing data. TCRdb independently ran MiXCR on the PCR reads; one entry per CDR3 protein. The table has about 770,000 distinct CDR3 sequences, 46% seen once. What was sequenced was blood. Every receptor here comes from a girl between 5 and 17 years old with multiple sclerosis. The CDR3 runs from the conserved cysteine through the conserved F or W. The D gene is left open where the match is weak. Rows give clone size only sometimes, using once, few, many, or a class for an expanded clone.

v_call: TRBV20-1
d_call: .
clone_size: .
cdr3_length: 15
j_call: TRBJ2-1
cdr3_aa: CSAGVGVTGYNEQFF
cdr3_nt: TGCAGTGCTGGCGTGGGGGTGACGGGCTACAATGAGCAGTTCTTC

v_call: TRBV5-1
d_call: TRBD1
clone_size: .
cdr3_length: 17
j_call: TRBJ2-1
cdr3_aa: CASSARTGSIPYNEQFF
cdr3_nt: TGCGCCAGCAGCGCGAGGACAGGGTCAATCCCCTACAATGAGCAGTTCTTC

v_call: TRBV15
d_call: TRBD2
clone_size: .
cdr3_length: 13
j_call: TRBJ2-3
cdr3_aa: CATTLAGTDTQYF
cdr3_nt: TGTGCCACCACCCTAGCGGGCACAGATACGCAGTATTTT

v_call: TRBV5-1
d_call: TRBD2
clone_size: .
cdr3_length: 14
j_call: TRBJ2-7
cdr3_aa: CASRSVSSGKEQYF
cdr3_nt: TGCGCCAGCAGATCTGTGTCTAGCGGGAAGGAGCAGTACTTC

v_call: TRBV4-2
d_call: TRBD2
clone_size: .
cdr3_length: 19
j_call: TRBJ2-3
cdr3_aa: CASSQVGTSGPRLPDTQYF
cdr3_nt: TGTGCCAGCAGCCAGGTTGGGACTAGCGGGCCGCGTCTCCCAGATACGCAGTATTTT

v_call: TRBV4-3
d_call: TRBD2
clone_size: .
cdr3_length: 17
j_call: TRBJ2-1
cdr3_aa: CASSQDLWTSDHNEQFF
cdr3_nt: TGCGCCAGCAGCCAAGATCTGTGGACTAGCGACCACAATGAGCAGTTCTTC

v_call: TRBV18
d_call: TRBD1
clone_size: .
cdr3_length: 16
j_call: TRBJ2-3
cdr3_aa: CASSPIRGRSADTQYF
cdr3_nt: TGTGCCAGCTCACCAATAAGGGGGCGGAGCGCAGATACGCAGTATTTT

v_call: TRBV2
d_call: .
clone_size: .
cdr3_length: 13
j_call: TRBJ1-1
cdr3_aa: CATPNGRNTEAFF
cdr3_nt: TGTGCCACCCCCAATGGCAGGAACACTGAAGCTTTCTTT

v_call: TRBV12-3/TRBV12-4
d_call: TRBD2
clone_size: once
cdr3_length: 18
j_call: TRBJ2-4
cdr3_aa: CASSLSAGGLGTKNIQYF
cdr3_nt: TGTGCCAGCAGTCTCTCAGCGGGAGGGCTCGGGACCAAAAACATTCAGTACTTC

v_call: TRBV27
d_call: .
clone_size: few
cdr3_length: 14
j_call: TRBJ2-1
cdr3_aa: CASSLLSGAVEQFF
cdr3_nt: TGTGCCAGCAGTTTATTGTCCGGGGCGGTTGAGCAGTTCTTC

v_call: TRBV29-1
d_call: .
clone_size: .
cdr3_length: 11
j_call: TRBJ2-7
cdr3_aa: CSVYVSYEQYF
cdr3_nt: TGCAGCGTTTATGTCAGCTACGAGCAGTACTTC

v_call: TRBV12-3/TRBV12-4
d_call: .
clone_size: .
cdr3_length: 14
j_call: TRBJ2-5
cdr3_aa: CASSERPNQETQYF
cdr3_nt: TGTGCCAGCAGTGAAAGACCAAACCAAGAGACCCAGTACTTC

v_call: TRBV20-1
d_call: .
clone_size: .
cdr3_length: 13
j_call: TRBJ1-1
cdr3_aa: CSARSRVEGEAFF
cdr3_nt: TGCAGTGCTAGATCCCGGGTGGAGGGTGAAGCTTTCTTT

v_call: TRBV2
d_call: .
clone_size: .
cdr3_length: 14
j_call: TRBJ1-2
cdr3_aa: CASRGPPIPYGYTF
cdr3_nt: TGTGCCAGCAGAGGCCCACCTATTCCCTATGGCTACACCTTC

v_call: TRBV20-1
d_call: TRBD2
clone_size: .
cdr3_length: 13
j_call: TRBJ2-3
cdr3_aa: CSARGTSSDTQYF
cdr3_nt: TGCAGTGCTAGGGGGACTAGCTCAGATACGCAGTATTTT

v_call: TRBV7-2
d_call: TRBD2
clone_size: few
cdr3_length: 16
j_call: TRBJ2-5
cdr3_aa: CASSPRTSGRLETQYF
cdr3_nt: TGTGCCAGCAGCCCCCGGACTAGCGGGAGATTGGAGACCCAGTACTTC

v_call: TRBV7-2
d_call: .
clone_size: few
cdr3_length: 13
j_call: TRBJ2-7
cdr3_aa: CASSLWAGYEQYF
cdr3_nt: TGTGCCAGCAGCTTATGGGCCGGGTACGAGCAGTACTTC

v_call: TRBV4-1
d_call: TRBD1
clone_size: few
cdr3_length: 14
j_call: TRBJ2-5
cdr3_aa: CASSLDRGQETQYF
cdr3_nt: TGCGCCAGCAGCCTGGACAGGGGGCAAGAGACCCAGTACTTC

v_call: TRBV4-3
d_call: .
clone_size: few
cdr3_length: 12
j_call: TRBJ1-4
cdr3_aa: CASSQGPQKLFF
cdr3_nt: TGCGCCAGCAGCCAGGGACCTCAAAAACTGTTTTTT

v_call: TRBV4-3
d_call: TRBD2
clone_size: few
cdr3_length: 16
j_call: TRBJ2-5
cdr3_aa: CASSQGASGKQETQYF
cdr3_nt: TGCGCCAGCAGCCAAGGTGCTAGCGGGAAACAAGAGACCCAGTACTTC

v_call: TRBV7-9
d_call: .
clone_size: .
cdr3_length: 16
j_call: TRBJ2-1
cdr3_aa: CASSVFAGRGNNEQFF
cdr3_nt: TGTGCCAGCAGCGTTTTCGCGGGTCGGGGAAACAATGAGCAGTTCTTC

v_call: TRBV6-5
d_call: TRBD1
clone_size: .
cdr3_length: 14
j_call: TRBJ1-1
cdr3_aa: CASNVDRADTEAFF
cdr3_nt: TGTGCCAGCAACGTGGACAGGGCGGACACTGAAGCTTTCTTT

v_call: TRBV3-1
d_call: .
clone_size: .
cdr3_length: 12
j_call: TRBJ1-5
cdr3_aa: CASNTGGQPQHF
cdr3_nt: TGTGCCAGCAACACAGGAGGACAGCCCCAGCATTTT

v_call: TRBV20-1
d_call: .
clone_size: few
cdr3_length: 14
j_call: TRBJ1-5
cdr3_aa: CSAPGPDSNQPQHF
cdr3_nt: TGCAGTGCTCCCGGGCCCGATAGCAATCAGCCCCAGCATTTT

v_call: TRBV24-1
d_call: .
clone_size: .
cdr3_length: 18
j_call: TRBJ2-1
cdr3_aa: CATSDLQIGIASYNEQFF
cdr3_nt: TGTGCCACCAGTGATTTGCAAATCGGGATCGCCTCCTACAATGAGCAGTTCTTC

v_call: TRBV4-1
d_call: TRBD1
clone_size: few
cdr3_length: 17
j_call: TRBJ1-2
cdr3_aa: CASSQDPGQGSNYGYTF
cdr3_nt: TGCGCCAGCAGCCAAGATCCCGGACAGGGTTCTAACTATGGCTACACCTTC

v_call: TRBV29-1
d_call: TRBD1
clone_size: .
cdr3_length: 14
j_call: TRBJ2-3
cdr3_aa: CSVELGTGSDTQYF
cdr3_nt: TGCAGCGTTGAGTTGGGGACAGGGTCAGATACGCAGTATTTT

v_call: TRBV7-2
d_call: .
clone_size: .
cdr3_length: 16
j_call: TRBJ2-3
cdr3_aa: CASSSIGAIPTDTQYF
cdr3_nt: TGTGCCAGCAGCTCCATCGGGGCTATTCCCACAGATACGCAGTATTTT

v_call: TRBV20-1
d_call: TRBD2
clone_size: .
cdr3_length: 16
j_call: TRBJ2-7
cdr3_aa: CSAEGLAGGRSYEQYF
cdr3_nt: TGCAGTGCCGAGGGACTAGCGGGAGGGCGGTCCTACGAGCAGTACTTC

v_call: TRBV3-1
d_call: .
clone_size: once
cdr3_length: 14
j_call: TRBJ2-7
cdr3_aa: CASSPEWRDYEQYF
cdr3_nt: TGTGCCAGCAGCCCAGAGTGGCGAGACTACGAGCAGTACTTC

v_call: TRBV6-2/TRBV6-3
d_call: .
clone_size: .
cdr3_length: 15
j_call: TRBJ2-7
cdr3_aa: CASSYQGHASYEQYF
cdr3_nt: TGTGCCAGCAGTTACCAGGGTCATGCGTCCTACGAGCAGTACTTC

v_call: TRBV2
d_call: TRBD2
clone_size: .
cdr3_length: 17
j_call: TRBJ2-7
cdr3_aa: CASKGTSGLILSYEQYF
cdr3_nt: TGTGCCAGCAAGGGGACTAGCGGGCTCATCCTCTCCTACGAGCAGTACTTC

v_call: TRBV10-3
d_call: TRBD2
clone_size: few
cdr3_length: 14
j_call: TRBJ2-1
cdr3_aa: CAISLAGVAMEQFF
cdr3_nt: TGTGCCATCAGCCTAGCGGGAGTCGCTATGGAGCAGTTCTTC

v_call: TRBV20-1
d_call: .
clone_size: .
cdr3_length: 13
j_call: TRBJ2-7
cdr3_aa: CSARDYQAYEQYF
cdr3_nt: TGCAGTGCTAGAGATTACCAGGCCTACGAGCAGTACTTC

v_call: TRBV5-1
d_call: .
clone_size: few
cdr3_length: 14
j_call: TRBJ2-5
cdr3_aa: CASSPGEGPRSQYF
cdr3_nt: TGCGCCAGCAGCCCTGGAGAGGGTCCCCGGTCCCAGTACTTC

v_call: TRBV12-3/TRBV12-4
d_call: TRBD2
clone_size: .
cdr3_length: 15
j_call: TRBJ2-5
cdr3_aa: CASSFDGRGIETQYF
cdr3_nt: TGTGCCAGCAGTTTCGACGGGAGGGGGATAGAGACCCAGTACTTC

v_call: TRBV10-3
d_call: .
clone_size: few
cdr3_length: 15
j_call: TRBJ2-1
cdr3_aa: CAISEGAATDNEQFF
cdr3_nt: TGTGCCATCAGTGAAGGGGCGGCTACCGACAATGAGCAGTTCTTC

v_call: TRBV29-1
d_call: .
clone_size: many
cdr3_length: 12
j_call: TRBJ2-7
cdr3_aa: CSVVVSSYEQYF
cdr3_nt: TGCAGCGTTGTAGTAAGCTCCTACGAGCAGTACTTC

v_call: TRBV10-3
d_call: TRBD2
clone_size: .
cdr3_length: 15
j_call: TRBJ2-7
cdr3_aa: CAISGEAGASHEQYF
cdr3_nt: TGTGCCATCAGTGGGGAAGCGGGAGCTTCCCACGAGCAGTACTTC

v_call: TRBV9
d_call: .
clone_size: .
cdr3_length: 16
j_call: TRBJ2-3
cdr3_aa: CASSVGEAALTDTQYF
cdr3_nt: TGTGCCAGCAGCGTAGGAGAAGCGGCACTCACAGATACGCAGTATTTT

v_call: TRBV20-1
d_call: .
clone_size: .
cdr3_length: 15
j_call: TRBJ2-1
cdr3_aa: CSAKEGLPTYNEQFF
cdr3_nt: TGCAGTGCTAAAGAGGGACTCCCGACGTACAATGAGCAGTTCTTC

v_call: TRBV20-1
d_call: .
clone_size: .
cdr3_length: 11
j_call: TRBJ1-1
cdr3_aa: CSANPGYEAFF
cdr3_nt: TGCAGTGCAAACCCCGGGTACGAAGCTTTCTTT

v_call: TRBV12-3/TRBV12-4
d_call: .
clone_size: .
cdr3_length: 13
j_call: TRBJ2-1
cdr3_aa: CASSSGQSAEQFF
cdr3_nt: TGTGCCAGCAGTTCAGGACAGAGCGCTGAGCAGTTCTTC

v_call: TRBV27
d_call: .
clone_size: .
cdr3_length: 16
j_call: TRBJ2-7
cdr3_aa: CASSLYPGSHSYEQYF
cdr3_nt: TGTGCCAGCAGTTTATACCCCGGTTCACACTCCTACGAGCAGTACTTC

v_call: TRBV6-2/TRBV6-3
d_call: .
clone_size: .
cdr3_length: 14
j_call: TRBJ2-3
cdr3_aa: CASSYLGRSDTQYF
cdr3_nt: TGTGCCAGCAGTTACCTAGGGAGATCGGATACGCAGTATTTT

v_call: TRBV9
d_call: .
clone_size: .
cdr3_length: 14
j_call: TRBJ1-2
cdr3_aa: CASSRQDSPYGYTF
cdr3_nt: TGTGCCAGCAGCCGACAGGACTCCCCCTATGGCTACACCTTC

v_call: TRBV7-9
d_call: .
clone_size: few
cdr3_length: 19
j_call: TRBJ2-1
cdr3_aa: CASSPSSGTQIGLRHEQFF
cdr3_nt: TGTGCCAGCAGCCCGAGCTCCGGGACTCAGATCGGCCTAAGGCATGAGCAGTTCTTC

v_call: TRBV7-2
d_call: TRBD1
clone_size: few
cdr3_length: 14
j_call: TRBJ2-1
cdr3_aa: CASSRGTGGVEQFF
cdr3_nt: TGTGCCAGCAGCCGAGGGACAGGGGGCGTTGAGCAGTTCTTC

v_call: TRBV7-9
d_call: .
clone_size: .
cdr3_length: 10
j_call: TRBJ2-1
cdr3_aa: CASSWNEQFF
cdr3_nt: TGTGCCAGCAGCTGGAATGAGCAGTTCTTC

v_call: TRBV14
d_call: .
clone_size: .
cdr3_length: 17
j_call: TRBJ2-1
cdr3_aa: CASSQQGLGLQNNEQFF
cdr3_nt: TGTGCCAGCAGCCAACAAGGACTCGGGCTCCAGAATAATGAGCAGTTCTTC

v_call: TRBV6-1
d_call: .
clone_size: .
cdr3_length: 14
j_call: TRBJ2-3
cdr3_aa: CASSEWGSTDTQYF
cdr3_nt: TGTGCCAGCAGTGAATGGGGTTCCACAGATACGCAGTATTTT

v_call: TRBV3-1
d_call: TRBD1
clone_size: .
cdr3_length: 16
j_call: TRBJ2-3
cdr3_aa: CASSQDRDRATDTQYF
cdr3_nt: TGTGCCAGCAGCCAAGATCGGGACAGGGCAACAGATACGCAGTATTTT

v_call: TRBV24-1
d_call: .
clone_size: few
cdr3_length: 14
j_call: TRBJ2-2
cdr3_aa: CATSAQGYTGELFF
cdr3_nt: TGTGCCACCAGTGCACAGGGATACACCGGGGAGCTGTTTTTT

v_call: TRBV12-3/TRBV12-4
d_call: .
clone_size: few
cdr3_length: 13
j_call: TRBJ2-5
cdr3_aa: CASSFEGKETQYF
cdr3_nt: TGTGCCAGCAGTTTTGAGGGCAAAGAGACCCAGTACTTC

v_call: TRBV6-5
d_call: .
clone_size: few
cdr3_length: 12
j_call: TRBJ2-7
cdr3_aa: CASSSGWGEQYF
cdr3_nt: TGTGCCAGCAGTTCCGGTTGGGGCGAGCAGTACTTC

v_call: TRBV12-3/TRBV12-4
d_call: TRBD1
clone_size: few
cdr3_length: 14
j_call: TRBJ2-7
cdr3_aa: CASMRGQNSYEQYF
cdr3_nt: TGTGCCAGCATGAGGGGGCAGAATTCCTACGAGCAGTACTTC

v_call: TRBV12-3/TRBV12-4
d_call: .
clone_size: few
cdr3_length: 12
j_call: TRBJ1-2
cdr3_aa: CASTIGGYGYTF
cdr3_nt: TGTGCCAGCACGATCGGGGGTTATGGCTACACCTTC